Below, 5 T cell receptor beta chains from the same sample are listed, as sequenced in a study of spatial heterogeneity in lung cancer. Using its own MiXCR run on the 5' RACE reads, TCRdb lists one record per CDR3 protein. Here the sample spans some 5,400 distinct CDR3 sequences, 3.5% to 5% being singletons. As for time point: sample taken at primary tumor resection. The sequencing used normal lung tissue next to the tumor, collected at surgery. Receptors were obtained from a male donor with early-stage non-small cell lung cancer.

The table lists this clonotype with many counts. The chain couples TRBV6-2 or TRBV6-3 to TRBJ2-1; 7 nucleotides match TRBD2. Looked up from germline, CDR1 is MNHEY and CDR2 is SVGEGT. V was pared by 2 bases and J by 8 bases, with 6 bases of the junction left unmatched. The CDR3 runs to 14 residues. The CDR3 region is CASSYAGDGHEQFF. In DNA form, the CDR3 reads TGTGCCAGCAGTTACGCGGGAGACGGCCATGAGCAGTTCTTC.

By share, this clonotype ranks as medium-sized (0.01 to 0.1%). The chain is built from TRBV12-3 or TRBV12-4 and TRBJ2-3; D is undetermined. The CDR3 spans 12 residues. Trimming removed 4 bases from V and 5 bases from J, with 7 bases in between. CDR3: CASSSEVDTQYF. The CDR3, as DNA: TGTGCCAGCAGTTCCGAGGTAGATACGCAGTATTTT.

In its sample, this clonotype ranks as medium-sized. This chain uses TRBV14 with TRBJ2-3; tentatively, D is TRBD1 or TRBD2 (5 bases each). Germline lookup yields CDR1 SGHDN and CDR2 FVKESK. The CDR3 extends over 15 amino acids. V lost 4 bases to trimming and J lost 2 bases, with 13 bases between them. The CDR3 region is CASSLTGTVTDTQYF. CDR3 DNA: TGTGCCAGCAGCCTTACCGGGACGGTCACAGATACGCAGTATTTT.

Regarding this clonotype: A much larger clone differs from this one at a single base, so this may be a read error. The chain employs TRBV20-1 and TRBJ2-7; perhaps TRBD1 as D (6 bases). The CDR3 is made up of 15 amino acids. Germline CDR1 DFQATT, CDR2 SNEGSKA (reference sequence). With 2 bases removed from V and 8 bases from J, the gap between germline ends came to 22 bases. Here the CDR3 reads CSARLPTVQGCQQYF. In nucleotides, the CDR3 is TGCAGTGCTAGACTTCCAACGGTACAGGGATGTCAGCAGTACTTC.

The sample holds many counts of this clonotype. This chain joins TRBV25-1 and TRBJ2-3; 12 nucleotides agree with TRBD2. CDR3 length equals 15 residues. In germline, CDR1 is MGHDK, CDR2 SYGVNS. V shed 8 bases, J shed 4 bases, and the junction held 7 bases outside the gene matches. CDR3 protein: CASSRASGGADTQYF. In DNA, the CDR3 is TGTGCCAGCTCTAGGGCTAGCGGGGGGGCAGATACGCAGTATTTT.